This TCR beta chain was documented in a study of cytomegalovirus exposure and HLA in healthy donors. The CDR3 consists of 17 residues. Germline loops: CDR1 SEHNR, CDR2 FQNEAQ (reference sequence). V lost 5 bases to trimming and J lost 5 bases, with 22 bases between them. Researchers ran the PCR with 60 Vbeta and 13 Jbeta primers. Produced via immunoSEQ multiplex PCR; TCRdb's table is partial and in-frame only. The sample lists roughly 150,000 clones; just under 80% were seen once. The specimen sequenced was PBMCs. The chain is built from TRBV7-9 and TRBJ2-1; D is perhaps TRBD2 (7 bases). The source is a young man in good health and CMV-seropositive. DNA of the CDR3: TGTGCCAGCAGCGGCACCTGGGGGGGCCTCCGAAACAATGAGCAGTTCTTC. As protein: CASSGTWGGLRNNEQFF.